This T cell receptor (beta chain) is drawn from a study of pediatric ulcerative colitis. Regarding the study as a whole: No controls had the two rectal clonotypes shared by ulcerative colitis patients.

Clones were read by immunoSEQ multiplex PCR, and TCRdb kept only the in-frame ones, dropping some. Of 20,000 to 30,000 clones listed, roughly 70% are singletons. The CDR3 covers 11 residues. V was clipped by 2 bases and J by 3 bases, with 0 bases between them. Germline V lookup: CDR1 MRHNA, CDR2 SNTAGT. One to two pinch biopsies were taken from the rectum during colonoscopy. About this clone: The antigen remains unidentified.

Sequencing was carried out using gut tissue. The chain carries TRBV6-4 and TRBJ2-3; no clear D. This receptor was obtained from a boy aged 5-17 years with severe ulcerative colitis. The DNA for the CDR3 is TGTGCCAGCAGTGACACAGATACGCAGTATTTT. Encoded protein: CASSDTDTQYF.